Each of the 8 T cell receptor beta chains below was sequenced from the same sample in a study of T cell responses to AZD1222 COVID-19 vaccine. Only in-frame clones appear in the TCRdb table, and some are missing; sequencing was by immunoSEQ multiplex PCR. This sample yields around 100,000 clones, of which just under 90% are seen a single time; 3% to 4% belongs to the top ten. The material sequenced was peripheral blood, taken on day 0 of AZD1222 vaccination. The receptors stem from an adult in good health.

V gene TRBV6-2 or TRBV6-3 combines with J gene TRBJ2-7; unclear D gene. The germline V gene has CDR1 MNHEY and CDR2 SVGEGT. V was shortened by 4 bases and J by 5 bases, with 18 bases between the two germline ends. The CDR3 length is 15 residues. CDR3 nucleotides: TGTGCCAGCAGTTCATCCAAACCACCCTACAACGAGCAGTACTTC. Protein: CASSSSKPPYNEQYF.

The CDR3 DNA sequence: TGTGCCAGCAGAGCCCTGACAGGGGGTGGTCAGCCCCAGCATTTT. As protein: CASRALTGGGQPQHF. This chain uses TRBV28 with TRBJ1-5; 9 bases align to TRBD1. The germline CDR1 and CDR2 sequences are MDHEN and SYDVKM. There are 15 residues in the CDR3. V was pared by 6 bases and J by 6 bases, with 9 bases of the junction left unmatched.

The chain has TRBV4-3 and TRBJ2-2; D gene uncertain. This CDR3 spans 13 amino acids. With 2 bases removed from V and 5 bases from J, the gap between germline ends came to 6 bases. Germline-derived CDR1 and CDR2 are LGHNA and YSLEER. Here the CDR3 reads CASSQFNTGELFF. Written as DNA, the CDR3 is TGCGCCAGCAGCCAATTTAATACCGGGGAGCTGTTTTTT.

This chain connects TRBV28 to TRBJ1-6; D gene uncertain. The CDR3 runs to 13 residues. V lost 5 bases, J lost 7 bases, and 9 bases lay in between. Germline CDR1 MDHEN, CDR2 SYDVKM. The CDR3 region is CASSGVRNSPLHF. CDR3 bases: TGTGCCAGCAGTGGGGTTCGGAATTCACCCCTCCACTTT.

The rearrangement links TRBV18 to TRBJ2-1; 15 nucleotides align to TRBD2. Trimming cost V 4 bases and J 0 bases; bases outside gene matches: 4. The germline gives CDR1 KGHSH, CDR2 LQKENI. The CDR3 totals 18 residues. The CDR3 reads CASSRGLAGGYSYNEQFF. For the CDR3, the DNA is TGTGCCAGCTCACGGGGACTAGCGGGGGGATACTCCTACAATGAGCAGTTCTTC.

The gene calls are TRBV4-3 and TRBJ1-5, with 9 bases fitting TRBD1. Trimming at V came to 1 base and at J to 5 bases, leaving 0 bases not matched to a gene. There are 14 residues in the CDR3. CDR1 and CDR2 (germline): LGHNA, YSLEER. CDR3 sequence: CASSQGQGDQPQHF. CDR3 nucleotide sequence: TGCGCCAGCAGCCAAGGACAGGGGGATCAGCCCCAGCATTTT.

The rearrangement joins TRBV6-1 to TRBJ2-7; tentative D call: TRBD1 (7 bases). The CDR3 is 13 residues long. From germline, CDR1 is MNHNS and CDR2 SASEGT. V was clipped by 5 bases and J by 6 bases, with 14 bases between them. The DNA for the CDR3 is TGTGCCAGCAGTCCACGACAGGGAGGCGAGCAGTACTTC. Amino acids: CASSPRQGGEQYF.

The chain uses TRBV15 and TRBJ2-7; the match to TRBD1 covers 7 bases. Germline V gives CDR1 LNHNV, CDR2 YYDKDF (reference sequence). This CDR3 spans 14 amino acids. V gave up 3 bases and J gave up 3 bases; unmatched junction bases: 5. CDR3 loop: CATSRGQTFYEQYF. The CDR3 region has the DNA TGTGCCACCAGCAGGGGACAGACATTCTACGAGCAGTACTTC.